The 19 T cell receptor beta chains below come from one sample, sequenced in a study of spatial heterogeneity in lung cancer. The time point: sample taken at primary tumor resection. MiXCR, applied by TCRdb to the 5' RACE reads, yields one record per CDR3 protein. This sample has 25,000 or so distinct CDR3 sequences, with about 4.7% found just once. The specimen comprised PBMCs, sampled at surgery. All receptors derive from a male donor with early-stage non-small cell lung cancer.

This clonotype showed up many times. This chain connects TRBV10-3 to TRBJ2-7; 11 bases are a match to TRBD1. This CDR3 is 15 amino acids long. Germline trimming cut 5 bases from V and 1 base from J; bases unmatched to any gene: 4. Per germline, CDR1 ENHRY and CDR2 SYGVKD. The CDR3 protein is CAISLGQGVSYEQYF. In nucleotides, the CDR3 is TGTGCCATCAGTTTGGGACAGGGGGTTTCCTACGAGCAGTACTTC.

This clonotype is labeled medium-sized. V usage is TRBV4-2 and J usage is TRBJ2-2; 7 nucleotides line up with TRBD2. Germline V lookup: CDR1 LGHNA, CDR2 YNFKEQ. The CDR3 length is 15 residues. V trimming: 0 bases; J trimming: 3 bases; junction bases outside the gene matches: 1. CDR3 coding DNA: TGTGCCAGCAGCCAAGAAGCGGGATACACCGGGGAGCTGTTTTTT. This codes for CASSQEAGYTGELFF.

There are many counts of this clonotype. The chain recombines TRBV6-6 with TRBJ1-1; D gene ambiguous. Germline CDR1 MNHNY, CDR2 SVGAGI (reference sequence). CDR3 size: 13 residues. The V gene lost 0 bases and the J gene lost 4 bases, with 6 bases spanning the gap. CDR3 nucleotides: TGTGCCAGCAGTTACTCTCGGGGCACTGAAGCTTTCTTT. It yields the protein CASSYSRGTEAFF.

This clonotype was observed many times. This chain uses TRBV7-2 with TRBJ1-2, with D uncertain. V was cut by 3 bases and J by 7 bases, with 12 bases left in between. Per the germline V gene, CDR1 is SGHTA and CDR2 is FQGNSA. The CDR3 length is 13 residues. The CDR3 coding sequence is TGTGCCAGCAGCTTGTGGGAGGAGAGTGGCTACACCTTC. Amino acids: CASSLWEESGYTF. Based on the CDR3 plus reference TRBV7-2 and TRBJ1-2, the full variable domain is GAGVSQSPSNKVTEKGKDVELRCDPISGHTALYWYRQSLGQGLEFLIYFQGNSAPDKSGLPSDRFSAERTGGSVSTLTIQRTQQEDSAVYLCASSLWEESGYTFGSGTRLTVV.

This clonotype came up many times. This chain links TRBV4-1 with TRBJ2-1, with D perhaps TRBD2 (5 bases). Germline-derived CDR1 and CDR2 are MGHRA and YSYEKL. V was pared by 0 bases and J by 0 bases, with 6 bases between. There are 15 residues in the CDR3. In DNA, the CDR3 is TGCGCCAGCAGCCAAGAGGACTTCTCCTACAATGAGCAGTTCTTC. This sequence encodes CASSQEDFSYNEQFF.

The table lists this clonotype with many counts. The rearrangement links TRBV7-2 to TRBJ2-2; D is unclear. CDR1 is SGHTA, CDR2 FQGNSA, per germline. V was clipped by 5 bases and J by 1 base, with 8 bases between them. The CDR3 contains 14 residues. DNA of the CDR3: TGTGCCAGCAGCCCGTGGGTGAACACCGGGGAGCTGTTTTTT. Translated, it gives CASSPWVNTGELFF.

The chain uses TRBV18 and TRBJ2-5; maybe TRBD2 (6 bases). V gave up 5 bases and J gave up 3 bases, with 22 bases separating them. This CDR3 contains 17 residues. Per the germline V gene, CDR1 is KGHSH and CDR2 is LQKENI. In DNA, the CDR3 is TGTGCCAGCTCATCACGGAGGGAACAGGCCGGGGAAGAGACCCAGTACTTC. This gives the protein CASSSRREQAGEETQYF.

This rearrangement joins TRBV6-5 to TRBJ2-5; TRBD2 agrees at 11 bases. The germline gives CDR1 MNHEY, CDR2 SVGAGI. The junction had 8 bases not matched to a gene; V was cut back by 6 bases and J by 5 bases. This CDR3 contains 15 residues. The CDR3 reads CASRITSGSWETQYF. The CDR3 DNA reads TGTGCCAGCAGGATAACTAGCGGGAGTTGGGAGACCCAGTACTTC.

The table lists this clonotype with many counts. The J gene is TRBJ2-1, the V gene TRBV7-3; D remains ambiguous. Germline V gene lookup returns CDR1 SGHTA and CDR2 FQGTGA. V was shortened by 0 bases and J by 13 bases, with 13 bases between the two germline ends. The CDR3 extends over 13 amino acids. The CDR3 region has the DNA TGTGCCAGCAGCTTAACGTTACGGTACCCCCAGTTCTTC. Protein product: CASSLTLRYPQFF.

This clonotype was recorded many times. This rearrangement joins TRBV27 to TRBJ1-4; D might be TRBD1 (6 bases). This CDR3 has 15 residues. Per the germline V gene, CDR1 is MNHEY and CDR2 is SMNVEV (reference sequence). Between the trimmed V and J ends, which lost 7 bases and 0 bases, there was a span of 12 bases. The CDR3 bases are TGTGCCAGCAAAACAGGGTTTGCAACTAATGAAAAACTGTTTTTT. Translating gives CASKTGFATNEKLFF.

This clonotype was detected ten times or more. The rearrangement joins TRBV4-3 to TRBJ1-2; no clear D. Trimming removed 0 bases at V and 7 bases at J, with 21 bases between. This CDR3 contains 17 residues. Germline values: CDR1 LGHNA, CDR2 YSLEER. The CDR3 bases are TGCGCCAGCAGCCAAGAGAATCCCGGGATAAGACCCGGTGGCTACACCTTC. Translation gives CASSQENPGIRPGGYTF.

This clonotype was observed many times. CDR3 sequence: CASSPPGVNEQYF. As DNA, the CDR3 is TGTGCCAGCAGCCCCCCGGGGGTTAACGAGCAGTACTTC. The V and J genes are TRBV3-1 and TRBJ2-7; the D gene is possibly TRBD2 (6 bases). Trimming took 4 bases from V and 5 from J, leaving 12 bases between them. The CDR3 is 13 residues long. Germline lookup yields CDR1 LGHDT and CDR2 YNNKEL (reference sequence).

In its sample, this clonotype was seen many times. The CDR3 coding sequence is TGCGCCAGCAAACTAGCGGGGGGGCCTGGTGAGCAGTTCTTC. Translated: CASKLAGGPGEQFF. This chain links TRBV5-1 with TRBJ2-1; 13 positions agree with TRBD2. V was pared by 6 bases and J by 9 bases, with 6 bases of the junction left unmatched. The length of the CDR3 is 14 residues. Germline CDR1 reads SGHRS; CDR2 reads YFSETQ.

Many counts were recorded for this clonotype. The chain couples TRBV20-1 to TRBJ2-7; a weak D match, TRBD1 (5 bases). Germline CDR1 reads DFQATT; CDR2 reads SNEGSKA (reference sequence). CDR3 length: 14 amino acids. V dropped 4 bases and J dropped 9 bases, with 22 bases sitting between them. In nucleotides, the CDR3 is TGCAGTGCTACTGACCCAAGTGGGGCCACGGGGCAGTACTTC. It is translated as CSATDPSGATGQYF.

The chain carries TRBV27 and TRBJ1-5; perhaps TRBD1 as D (5 bases). The V and J ends lost 6 bases and 2 bases respectively, with 11 bases between them. Germline V gene sequence: CDR1 MNHEY, CDR2 SMNVEV (reference sequence). The CDR3 runs 14 residues. The CDR3 sequence is CASRPGYRNQPQHF. The DNA for the CDR3 is TGTGCCAGCAGACCAGGGTATCGCAATCAGCCCCAGCATTTT.

This clonotype appeared many times. This chain links TRBV4-1 with TRBJ2-4, with 9 bases lining up with TRBD2. CDR1 is MGHRA, CDR2 YSYEKL, per germline. V was clipped by 4 bases and J by 0 bases; unmatched bases: 7. This CDR3 has 17 residues. CDR3 coding DNA: TGCGCCAGCAGCCCACCCCTAGCGGGGCTAGCCAAAAACATTCAGTACTTC. It translates to CASSPPLAGLAKNIQYF.

The sample holds many counts of this clonotype. The rearrangement uses TRBV6-5 and TRBJ1-1; no reliable D call. Trimming removed 2 bases at V and 2 bases at J, with 6 bases between. CDR1 is MNHEY and CDR2 is SVGAGI in the germline V gene. The CDR3 runs to 13 residues. In DNA form, the CDR3 reads TGTGCCAGCAGTTACAGACTTAACACTGAAGCTTTCTTT. It yields the protein CASSYRLNTEAFF.

This clonotype is labeled medium-sized. CDR3 amino acids: CSASWVPGLVGYNEQFF. The CDR3, as DNA: TGCAGTGCTAGTTGGGTACCGGGACTAGTGGGATACAATGAGCAGTTCTTC. The chain combines TRBV20-1 with TRBJ2-1, with 8 bases fitting TRBD2. Germline V gene lookup returns CDR1 DFQATT and CDR2 SNEGSKA (reference sequence). The CDR3 has 17 amino acids. Trimming at V came to 3 bases and at J to 4 bases, leaving 14 bases not matched to a gene.

The table lists this clonotype with many counts. The gene calls are TRBV29-1 and TRBJ2-1, with 9 bases lining up with TRBD2. In germline, CDR1 is SQVTM, CDR2 ANQGSEA. With V trimmed by 6 bases and J by 14 bases, 5 bases remained unmatched. The CDR3 is 10 amino acids. The CDR3 region is CSVSIAGEFF. The DNA for the CDR3 is TGCAGCGTATCTATAGCGGGAGAGTTCTTC.